Detailed here is one TCR beta chain. The antigen is unknown. TCRdb reprocessed the 5' RACE reads and stores each CDR3 protein as one record, lacking DNA. Across 440,000 or so distinct CDR3 sequences, the top ten clones capture about 2.3% of the sample. These data originate in a study of monozygotic twins with inflammatory bowel disease. General study results and limits: Especially where disease activity was present, IBD patients had fewer clonotypes in common with others than healthy twins did. Cells of different T cell subtypes could not be told apart.

The CDR3 is 14 residues long. V usage is TRBV12-3 or TRBV12-4 and J usage is TRBJ2-1; TCRdb's D call, TRBD1, is unchecked because there is no DNA. The sequence derives from a human donor with ulcerative colitis or Crohn's disease, or a healthy co-twin of an affected twin (not recorded which). The sequenced sample was blood. The CDR3: CASSPGTGVDEQFF.